Listed below are T cell receptor beta chains from one sample, sequenced in a study of cytomegalovirus exposure and HLA in healthy donors. The assay was immunoSEQ multiplex PCR, and TCRdb's table has in-frame clones only and misses some. The sample has 100,000 to 120,000 clones, about 70% seen once. The sequencing input was PBMCs. The receptors here all came from a man aged 25 to 40 in good health and CMV-seronegative. Both conserved end residues are trimmed from each CDR3.

v_call	j_call	cdr3_aa
TRBV5-1	TRBJ2-7	ASSSRGTGYEQY
TRBV6-5	TRBJ2-4	ASSARGAQNIQY
TRBV11-1	TRBJ1-2	ASSRTGRNGYT
TRBV5-1	TRBJ2-7	ASRAGIWGETYEQY
TRBV7-9	TRBJ2-1	ASSLPAGTSGNNEQF
TRBV19	TRBJ1-5	ASSPHRGEDQPQH
TRBV5-5	TRBJ1-1	ASSLVGGRAGTEAF
TRBV4-3	TRBJ2-2	ASSQAVGREGGELF
TRBV15	TRBJ1-2	ATSRDEQGARGYT
TRBV6-6	TRBJ2-3	ASSYSTPGADTQY
TRBV28	TRBJ2-1	ASSSGAYNEQF
TRBV7-8	TRBJ2-7	ASNQGQAYEQY
TRBV7-9	TRBJ2-5	ASSPGLY
TRBV7-6	TRBJ2-2	ASSLEVTGATGTGELF
TRBV10-2	TRBJ1-2	ASSRGQESYGYT
TRBV27	TRBJ2-3	ASSSRATNAGGPDTQY
TRBV28	TRBJ1-1	ASSLPPGLHNTEAF
TRBV5-4	TRBJ2-1	ASSLEREGIGEQF
TRBV5-4	TRBJ1-2	ASSLNAGEYGYT
TRBV18	TRBJ1-1	ASSPPDRMNTEAF
TRBV28	TRBJ2-1	ASSFGAVPPYNEQF
TRBV6-6	TRBJ2-2	ASTRRGDTGELF
TRBV7-9	TRBJ1-4	ASSLKAGVNEKLF
TRBV7-2	TRBJ2-3	ASKLTQLRTDTQY
TRBV28	TRBJ2-2	ASRTVSGRNTGELF
TRBV7-7	TRBJ2-7	ASSLRAGQGGEQY
TRBV5-4	TRBJ2-3	ASSIGQGLDTQY
TRBV27	TRBJ2-2	ASKPVNTGELF
TRBV5-1	TRBJ2-2	ASSRTGPGELF
TRBV29-1	TRBJ1-1	SVGAVNTEAF
TRBV5-1	TRBJ1-2	ASSRQGSDYGYT
TRBV6-4	TRBJ2-7	ASSEGASGYEQY
TRBV4-3	TRBJ2-1	ASGYGLTFSYNEQF
TRBV21-1	TRBJ2-7	ASSTAGSTYEQY
TRBV9	TRBJ2-1	ASSPGTNYNEQF
TRBV5-4	TRBJ2-1	ASSGDLAGDRNEQF
TRBV5-1	TRBJ1-1	ASSLAGREDTEAF
TRBV30	TRBJ1-2	AWSDWNYGYT
TRBV6-1	TRBJ2-7	ATDRGRSYEQY
TRBV19	TRBJ1-4	ASSIRTGEKLF
TRBV28	TRBJ2-7	ASSSTPGWY
TRBV19	TRBJ2-7	ASSILIGQTELY